Below are 3 T cell receptor beta chains sequenced from a single sample in a study of T-cell reconstitution after alpha-beta-depleted transplantation in children. The TCRbeta library was prepared with unique molecular identifiers. One entry per CDR3 protein, called by TCRdb with MiXCR from the PCR reads. In the table there are about 540,000 distinct CDR3 sequences, roughly 18% of which are singletons. The sequenced sample was PBMCs from the stem cell graft donor, obtained from the stem cell graft. These receptors were collected from a human donor who donated a stem cell graft to a child with acute lymphoblastic leukemia.

The chain couples TRBV10-3 to TRBJ2-7; D is possibly TRBD2 (7 bases). This CDR3 has 14 residues. The V gene lost 6 bases and the J gene lost 6 bases, with 18 bases spanning the gap. Germline assignment: CDR1 ENHRY and CDR2 SYGVKD. CDR3 coding DNA: TGTGCCATCAGGGGGGGGACAAAAGGGACCGAGCAGTACTTC. Protein sequence: CAIRGGTKGTEQYF.

This clonotype has only a few counts. The chain links TRBV29-1 to TRBJ2-3, with unresolved D. Germline CDR1 reads SQVTM; CDR2 reads ANQGSEA. V was clipped by 3 bases and J by 2 bases, with 6 bases between them. The CDR3 totals 12 residues. The CDR3: CSVERLTDTQYF. DNA for the CDR3: TGCAGCGTTGAGCGACTCACAGATACGCAGTATTTT.

This chain uses TRBV6-1 with TRBJ2-7; 9 bases line up with TRBD2. Germline V gene lookup returns CDR1 MNHNS and CDR2 SASEGT. J gave up 6 bases and V 6 bases, and 15 bases lay outside the gene matches. The CDR3 is 16 residues long. CDR3 loop: CASSPGAAGGGGEQYF. CDR3 DNA: TGTGCCAGCAGCCCCGGGGCAGCGGGAGGAGGTGGCGAGCAGTACTTC.